The following is a T cell receptor beta chain sequence with its context. The CDR3 consists of 18 residues. Trimming pared 3 bases from V and 4 bases from J, leaving 22 bases between. Germline lookup yields CDR1 LGHNA and CDR2 YSLEER. Sequencing used immunoSEQ v3. Measured with immunoSEQ multiplex PCR; TCRdb has only the in-frame clones, and not every one. The data hold about 36,000 clones, with more than 60% observed a single time. The source of the sample is a study of TIL therapy for anti-PD-1-resistant metastatic lung cancer. Time point of the sample: pre-treatment sample, taken before nivolumab and TIL therapy. Adults with stage 4 NSCLC were enrolled in a phase I trial.

The receptor was derived from a person between 25 and 80 years old with non-small cell lung cancer. This chain connects TRBV4-3 to TRBJ1-3; D is possibly TRBD1 (5 bases). The specimen was blood, collected at baseline. As DNA, the CDR3 is TGCGCCAGCAGCCAGTTTGGCGCGGGGGTTTCGCGCGGAAACACCATATATTTT. Translating gives CASSQFGAGVSRGNTIYF.